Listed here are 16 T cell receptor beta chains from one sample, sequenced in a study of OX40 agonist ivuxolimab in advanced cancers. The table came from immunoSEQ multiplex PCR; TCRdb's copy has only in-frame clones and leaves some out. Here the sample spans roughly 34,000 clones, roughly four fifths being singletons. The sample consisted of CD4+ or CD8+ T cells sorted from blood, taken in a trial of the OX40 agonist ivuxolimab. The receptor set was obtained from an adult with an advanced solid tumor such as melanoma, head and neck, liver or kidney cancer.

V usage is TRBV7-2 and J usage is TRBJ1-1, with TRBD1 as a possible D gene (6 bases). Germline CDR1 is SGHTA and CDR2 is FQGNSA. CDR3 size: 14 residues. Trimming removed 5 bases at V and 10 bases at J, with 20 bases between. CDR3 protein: CASSLDRRAYGAFF. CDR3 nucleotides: TGTGCCAGCAGCCTGGACAGACGGGCATACGGAGCTTTCTTT. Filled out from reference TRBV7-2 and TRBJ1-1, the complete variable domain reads GAGVSQSPSNKVTEKGKDVELRCDPISGHTALYWYRQSLGQGLEFLIYFQGNSAPDKSGLPSDRFSAERTGGSVSTLTIQRTQQEDSAVYLCASSLDRRAYGAFFGQGTRLTVV.

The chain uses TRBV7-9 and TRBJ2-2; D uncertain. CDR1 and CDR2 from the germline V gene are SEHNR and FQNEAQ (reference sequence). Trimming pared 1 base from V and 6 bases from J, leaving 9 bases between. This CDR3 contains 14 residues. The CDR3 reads CASSLVNRAGELFF. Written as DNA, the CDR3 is TGTGCCAGCAGCTTAGTAAATCGGGCCGGGGAGCTGTTTTTT.

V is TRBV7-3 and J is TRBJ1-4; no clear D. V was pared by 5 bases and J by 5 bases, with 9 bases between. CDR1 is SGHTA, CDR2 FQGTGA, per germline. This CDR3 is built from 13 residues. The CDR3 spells CASSHGKNEKLFF. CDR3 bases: TGTGCCAGCAGCCACGGGAAAAATGAAAAACTGTTTTTT. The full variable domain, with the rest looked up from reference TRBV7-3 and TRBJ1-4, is GAGVSQTPSNKVTEKGKYVELRCDPISGHTALYWYRQSLGQGPEFLIYFQGTGAADDSGLPNDRFFAVRPEGSVSTLKIQRTERGDSAVYLCASSHGKNEKLFFGSGTQLSVL.

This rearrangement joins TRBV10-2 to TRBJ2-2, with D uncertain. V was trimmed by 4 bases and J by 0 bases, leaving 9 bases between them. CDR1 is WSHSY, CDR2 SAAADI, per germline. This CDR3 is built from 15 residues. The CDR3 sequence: CASSGSSTNTGELFF. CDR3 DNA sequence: TGCGCCAGCAGTGGGAGCTCCACGAACACCGGGGAGCTGTTTTTT.

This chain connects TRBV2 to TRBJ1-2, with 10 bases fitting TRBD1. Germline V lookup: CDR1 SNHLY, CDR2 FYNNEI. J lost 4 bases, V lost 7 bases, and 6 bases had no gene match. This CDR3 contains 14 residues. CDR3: CASTWDRGTYGYTF. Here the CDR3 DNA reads TGTGCCAGCACTTGGGACAGGGGAACCTATGGCTACACCTTC.

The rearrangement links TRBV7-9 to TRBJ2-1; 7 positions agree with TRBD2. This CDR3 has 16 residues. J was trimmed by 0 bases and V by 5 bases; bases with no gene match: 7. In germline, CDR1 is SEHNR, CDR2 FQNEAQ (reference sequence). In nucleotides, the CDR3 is TGTGCCAGCAGCACATATCTAGCGGCCTCCTACAATGAGCAGTTCTTC. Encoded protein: CASSTYLAASYNEQFF.

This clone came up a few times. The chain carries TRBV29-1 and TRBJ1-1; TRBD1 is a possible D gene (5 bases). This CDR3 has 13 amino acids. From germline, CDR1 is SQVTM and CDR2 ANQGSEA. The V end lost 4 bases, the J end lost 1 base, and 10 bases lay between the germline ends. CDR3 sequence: CSVADKQNTEAFF. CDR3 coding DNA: TGCAGCGTTGCGGACAAACAGAACACTGAAGCTTTCTTT.

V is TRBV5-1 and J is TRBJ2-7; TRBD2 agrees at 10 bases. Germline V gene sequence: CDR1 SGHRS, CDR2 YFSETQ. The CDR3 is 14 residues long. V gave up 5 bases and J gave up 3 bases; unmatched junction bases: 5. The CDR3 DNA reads TGCGCCAGCAGTACCACTAGCGGGAACTACGAGCAGTACTTC. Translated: CASSTTSGNYEQYF. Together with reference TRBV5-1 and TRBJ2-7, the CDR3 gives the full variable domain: KAGVTQTPRYLIKTRGQQVTLSCSPISGHRSVSWYQQTPGQGLQFLFEYFSETQRNKGNFPGRFSGRQFSNSRSEMNVSTLELGDSALYLCASSTTSGNYEQYFGPGTRLTVT.

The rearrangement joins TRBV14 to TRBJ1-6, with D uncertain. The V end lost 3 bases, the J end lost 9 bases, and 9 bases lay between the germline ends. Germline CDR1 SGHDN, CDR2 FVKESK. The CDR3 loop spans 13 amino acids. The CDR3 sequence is CASSQLGGSPLHF. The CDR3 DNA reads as TGTGCCAGCAGCCAGTTGGGAGGTTCACCCCTCCACTTT.

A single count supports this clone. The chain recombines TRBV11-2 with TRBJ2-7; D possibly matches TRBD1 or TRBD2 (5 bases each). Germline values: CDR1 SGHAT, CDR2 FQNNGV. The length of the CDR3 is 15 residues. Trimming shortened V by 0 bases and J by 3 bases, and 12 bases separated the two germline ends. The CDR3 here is CASSLEPGRHYEQYF. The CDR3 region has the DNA TGTGCCAGCAGCTTAGAACCGGGACGGCACTACGAGCAGTACTTC. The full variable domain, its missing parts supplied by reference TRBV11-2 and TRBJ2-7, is EAGVAQSPRYKIIEKRQSVAFWCNPISGHATLYWYQQILGQGPKLLIQFQNNGVVDDSQLPKDRFSAERLKGVDSTLKIQPAKLEDSAVYLCASSLEPGRHYEQYFGPGTRLTVT.

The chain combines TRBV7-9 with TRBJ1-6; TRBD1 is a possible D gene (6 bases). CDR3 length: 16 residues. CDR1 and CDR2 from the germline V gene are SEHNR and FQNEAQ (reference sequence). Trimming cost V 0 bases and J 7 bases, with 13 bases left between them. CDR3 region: CASSLAGASWNSPLHF. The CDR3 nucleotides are TGTGCCAGCAGCTTAGCGGGGGCGTCGTGGAATTCACCCCTCCACTTT.

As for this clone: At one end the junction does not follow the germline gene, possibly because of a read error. DNA of the CDR3: TGCGCCAGCAGCCAAGATTTCGGGACACCTTACGAGCAGTACTTC. Translating gives CASSQDFGTPYEQYF. The chain is built from TRBV5-4 and TRBJ2-7; D might be TRBD1 (6 bases). The length of the CDR3 is 15 residues. Germline values: CDR1 SGHNT, CDR2 YYREEE (reference sequence).

CDR3 sequence: CASSQASGSGANVLTF. CDR3 nucleotide sequence: TGCGCCAGCAGCCAAGCCTCAGGGAGTGGGGCCAACGTCCTGACTTTC. This rearrangement joins TRBV4-3 to TRBJ2-6; D may correspond to TRBD1 or TRBD2 (5 bases each). The CDR3 is 16 residues long. From germline, CDR1 is LGHNA and CDR2 YSLEER. Trimming removed 1 base from V and 3 bases from J, with 10 bases in between.

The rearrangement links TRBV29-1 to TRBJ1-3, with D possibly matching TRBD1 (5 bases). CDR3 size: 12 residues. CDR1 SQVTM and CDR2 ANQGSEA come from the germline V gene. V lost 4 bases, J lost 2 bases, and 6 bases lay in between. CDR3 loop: CSVGGTGNTIYF. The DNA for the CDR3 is TGCAGCGTTGGGGGGACTGGAAACACCATATATTTT.

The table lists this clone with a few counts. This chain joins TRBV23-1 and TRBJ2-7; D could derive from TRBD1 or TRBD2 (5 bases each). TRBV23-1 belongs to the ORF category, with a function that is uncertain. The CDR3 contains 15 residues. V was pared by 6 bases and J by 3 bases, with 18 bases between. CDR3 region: CASRSLDSGFYEQYF. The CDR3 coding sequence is TGCGCCAGCAGGTCCCTAGACAGCGGCTTCTACGAGCAGTACTTC.

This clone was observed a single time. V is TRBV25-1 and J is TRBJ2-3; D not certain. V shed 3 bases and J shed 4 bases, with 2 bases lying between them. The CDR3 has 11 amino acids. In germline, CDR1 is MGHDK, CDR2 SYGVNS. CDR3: CASSDPDTQYF. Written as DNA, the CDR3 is TGTGCCAGCAGTGACCCAGATACGCAGTATTTT.